The clone carrying this T cell receptor beta chain was seen only a few times. This entry comes from a study of identical twins. Template switching (which added a universal primer site) was used, and cDNA carried unique molecular identifiers. TCRdb processed the 5' RACE reads anew with MiXCR; each CDR3 protein has one entry. The sample yields about 530,000 distinct CDR3 sequences, about 16% seen once. Healthy Caucasians made up all donors. Germline-derived CDR1 and CDR2 are SQVTM and ANQGSEA. V was shortened by 2 bases and J by 1 base, with 12 bases between the two germline ends. The CDR3 runs 15 residues. These data were also reused for a study on yellow fever vaccine responses in identical twins.

The sequenced sample was CD4+ T cells sorted from blood. This TCR derives from a woman between 18 and 29 years old in good health. The chain couples TRBV29-1 to TRBJ2-4, with D possibly being TRBD2 (5 bases). As DNA, the CDR3 is TGCAGCGTTGAAAGGGAGACCCCCGCCAAAAACATTCAGTACTTC. As protein: CSVERETPAKNIQYF. Supplemented by reference TRBV29-1 and TRBJ2-4, the full variable domain reads SAVISQKPSRDICQRGTSLTIQCQVDSQVTMMFWYRQQPGQSLTLIATANQGSEATYESGFVIDKFPISRPNLTFSTLTVSNMSPEDSSIYLCSVERETPAKNIQYFGAGTRLSVL.